This T cell receptor (beta chain) is drawn from a study of T cells in Graves' hyperthyroidism and ophthalmopathy. Study-wide results and caveats: Among thyroid clonotypes expanded above 0.001, most also appeared in blood. A model built on 13 V-J features separated ophthalmopathy from stable hyperthyroidism.

Each diagnosis drew on symptoms, thyroxine, TRAb, thyroid ultrasound and orbital computed tomography findings. Germline V gene lookup returns CDR1 MNHEY and CDR2 SVGEGT. V was pared by 4 bases and J by 0 bases, with 19 bases of the junction left unmatched. The CDR3 extends over 20 amino acids. Amplification of TCR beta CDR3 regions was performed using RNA transcripts as template. HTBI primers were employed in a first-round RT-PCR of the TCR CDR3. Via MiXCR, TCRdb re-called the multiplex PCR reads, giving one row per CDR3 protein. Of hundreds of thousands of distinct CDR3 sequences in the sample, approximately 15% were seen once. The sample holds many counts of this clonotype. Its antigen is as yet unknown.

This sequence originates from a woman aged 60-75 years with Graves' ophthalmopathy. This chain joins TRBV6-2 or TRBV6-3 and TRBJ1-2, with TRBD1 identical over 8 bases. What was sequenced was blood. CDR3 DNA sequence: TGTGCCAGCAGTTGGAACCCGGGACAGGAGAGATTTCCAGCTAACTATGGCTACACCTTC. Amino acid sequence: CASSWNPGQERFPANYGYTF.